This T cell receptor beta chain emerged from a study of beta chain features in type 1 diabetes. This clone was seen a few times. What it binds is unknown. Expressed TCRB transcripts were sequenced, since all the RNA that had been isolated was reverse transcribed. TCRdb's copy holds only in-frame clones and misses some; the assay was immunoSEQ multiplex PCR. The sample yields more than 300,000 clones, roughly 16% seen once. The CDR3 is 16 amino acids. Germline CDR1 and CDR2: SGHVS and FQNEAQ. J lost 8 bases, V lost 5 bases, and 12 bases had no gene match. Findings and caveats of the study: In the patient group, naive, central memory and Treg TCRB repertoires seemed more alike than in the healthy donor group. Using cDNA template may skew counts toward highly expressing activated cells.

This receptor was identified in a woman aged 18 to 35 in good health. Material: naive CD4+ T cells from blood. This rearrangement joins TRBV7-8 to TRBJ2-1, with 10 bases identical to TRBD2. The CDR3 is CASSEGLALPGDEQFF. The CDR3 DNA sequence: TGTGCCAGCAGCGAGGGACTAGCGCTCCCGGGGGATGAGCAGTTCTTC.